This T cell receptor beta chain was captured by sequencing in a study of shared clonotypes between healthy human individuals. On the study more broadly: Per-donor plates numbered three CD4 naive, three CD4 memory, two CD8 naive and one CD8 memory. Study-wide results and caveats: Researchers found naive subsets generally carried larger estimated richness than memory subsets. Donor clonotype sharing was expected to depend on sequencing depth.

Sequencing was performed with immunoSEQ multiplex PCR; in TCRdb, only in-frame clones are kept and a portion is missing. This table holds over 2 million clones, 90% to 95% found once. Those who donated, Caucasian adults without exception, all lived in Nashville, Tennessee. A word on this clone: Its antigen is undetermined. An end of the junction does not agree with germline; a read error may underlie this.

Germline lookup yields CDR1 MNHEY and CDR2 SVGAGI. The length of the CDR3 is 14 residues. V usage is TRBV6-5 and J usage is TRBJ2-5; 12 nucleotides line up with TRBD2. The sequenced sample consisted of naive CD4+ T cells sorted from blood. Noted subset: CD45RA+ positively selected. The clonotype originates from a man aged 18 to 30 in good health. CDR3 in amino acids: CAARASGREETQYF. As DNA, the CDR3 is TGCGCGGCAAGGGCTAGCGGGAGGGAAGAGACCCAGTACTTC.